This T cell receptor (beta chain) was captured by sequencing in a study of shared clonotypes between healthy human individuals (dated by TCRdb to 2020 to 2021). Regarding the research as a whole: Three men and a couple of women, aged 18 to 49 years, made up the cohort. The study deeply sequenced blood TCR repertoires of roughly five healthy adults to estimate repertoire size and the extent of clonotype sharing between individuals. Libraries were prepared and TCR repertoires were sequenced by different laboratories using diverse techniques, in order to increase sequencing depth and limit assay-specific biases. Between about 0.9 and 10 billion PBMCs per donor were obtained by leukapheresis.

On this clone itself: This receptor's antigen is unknown. One base away there is no much larger clone; base qualities are not given. Other DNA sequences in the same sample also yield this CDR3.

Here is what the overall study found, with its caveats: Pairwise subsampling led to the expectation that sequencing depth would affect the degree of clonotype sharing among donors. Sampling was restricted to blood, and TCR repertoires in tissues likely differ from the TCR repertoires found in blood. Because the study included only a small number of donors, the genetic and exposure-history diversity represented was limited.

Donors were healthy HIV-negative adults with no recently reported acute infections or vaccinations. Every donor was a Caucasian adult residing in Nashville, Tennessee, USA. In the unsorted samples, around 81 million PBMCs were counted, and genomic DNA was extracted using the QIAamp DNA Blood Mini kit. Blood was collected by leukapheresis, and PBMCs were isolated by Ficoll-Histopaque density gradient centrifugation and then cryopreserved in liquid nitrogen vapor phase. Using the deep immunoSEQ assay, TCR CDR3 regions were amplified from genomic DNA by multiplex PCR. Genomic DNA extracted from each cell subset was distributed evenly over all wells of several immunoSEQ 96-well plates, and each plate served as one replicate. For unsorted PBMC, approximately 0.3 ug of genomic DNA, equivalent to about 30,000 T cell genomes, went into each replicate PCR. Genomic DNA from unsorted PBMC was sequenced over ten immunoSEQ deep assay plates. Purified libraries were quantified with a Qubit 3.0 fluorometer, sized on a Bioanalyzer 2100, and re-quantified with the KAPA Library Quantification kit. Every immunoSEQ 96-well plate was sequenced on a separate single-read 150-cycle Illumina NextSeq 550 flow cell. Regarding the original processing steps: Because the immunoSEQ output included only junctional sequences and no quality scores, the filtering could not be the same as the filtering used for full-length reads. Sequences were annotated with PyIR, a Python wrapper for IgBLAST v1.9, using IMGT germline references to assign V/J genes and CDR3. Reads with weak V/J assignments (E-value above 1e-6), missing CDR3, stop codons, out-of-frame junctions, or ambiguous translated residues were removed. V3J clonotypes were defined as sequences sharing an identical inferred V gene, J gene, and CDR3 amino acid sequence. To compute the percentage overlap between repertoires, the number of shared unique clonotypes was divided by the size of the smaller repertoire. RTK rarefaction, the Chao1 estimator, and Recon v2.1 estimates of unobserved clonotypes were used to assess repertoire richness. TCRdb obtained this table from immuneACCESS and retained in-frame rearrangements with V and J assigned. These tables miss some clones; where compared with another copy, unresolved V genes account for less than half of the shortfall, and the remainder is unexplained. Clone size and V and J calls were adopted from that table, with D and trimming inferred from the DNA. The sample table records about 600,000 clones; around 78% of these occur just once. The leading ten clones occupy around 13% of the sample.

Source material: PBMCs. This clonotype was obtained from a woman between 35 and 50 years old in good health. Some clones in this sample may be carry-over from other donors' samples.

In nucleotides, the sequence is TGTGCCAGCAGTTACTCGAGGGATCAGCCCCAGCATTTT. Translated, this is CASSYSRDQPQHF. Rearrangement joined TRBV6-6 to TRBJ1-5, with no confident D gene call. V drops 0 bases and J drops 5 bases, leaving 5 bases in between. CDR1 MNHNY and CDR2 SVGAGI were looked up in the germline V gene (reference sequence). The CDR3 numbers 13 residues from cysteine through phenylalanine. Only CDR3 DNA remains: 39 bases, in frame from the first base.